This record looks at one T cell receptor (beta chain) sequence and its context. Its antigen is still unknown. Its ends do not fully match the called genes, so a read error is possible. The entry originates in a study of T cell repertoires in cytomegalovirus infection. About the research overall: CMV infection plus the matching HLA type was flagged by public TCR beta signatures. Regarding the study as a whole: In two of eight donors, the top clonotype was HLA-C-restricted CMV-specific.

The length of the CDR3 is 10 residues. TCRdb re-analysed the reads in MiXCR, keeping a single row per CDR3 protein. The sample shows 200,000 to 300,000 distinct CDR3 sequences, 9.1% of them seen only once. The sample consisted of PBMCs. The source of this sequence is a human donor in good health (CMV status not recorded). Some clones in this sample may be carry-over from other donors' samples. V is TRBV12-3 or TRBV12-4 and J is TRBJ1-2, with D unresolved. CDR3 residues: CASSSESLLF. The CDR3, as DNA: TGTGCCAGCAGTTCGGAAAGCCTCCTCTTC.